The source of this TCR beta chain is a study of T cell repertoires in cytomegalovirus infection (dated by TCRdb to between 2018 and 2021). Concerning the study at large: Recently identified HLA-C-restricted CMV epitopes, whose presentation resists viral immunomodulation, were targeted by peptide stimulations together with well-studied HLA-B-restricted epitopes. The HLA type of each donor mattered for the analysis, because public TCR beta signatures pointed to carriage of CMV infection along with the matching HLA type.

In this sample, this clonotype turned up many times. Its cognate antigen has yet to be identified. No base-level quality is on record; no much larger clone is a single base apart. Here is what the overall study found, with its caveats: Carriers of CMV infection plus the relevant HLA type were discriminated by the cumulative frequency of public TCR beta family members in the study cohort and in an independent roughly 320-donor cohort. The ex vivo response was dominated by HLA-C-restricted CMV-specific TCR beta clonotypes, which also provided the single most frequent clonotype in two of eight donors.

The sample's treatment or condition label is to be understood as: in vitro stimulation with specific CMV peptide epitopes to enrich CMV-specific T cells. TCRdb shows the sequencer as Illumina HiSeq 1500. Clones were called with MiXCR by TCRdb after fastp trimmed the public reads at Q25, and only in-frame beta chains were retained. Each entry is one CDR3 protein sequence, shown with its most common DNA and genes. The table for this sample lists 110,000 or so distinct CDR3 sequences; over 25% of them were counted only once. Of the sample, 41% is held by the ten largest clones. Looking up the germline V gene yields CDR1 MNHNS and CDR2 SASEGT. V was cut back by 3 bases and J by 4 bases, leaving a gap of 12 bases between them. Inclusive of the bounding cysteine and phenylalanine, the CDR3 is 14 residues long. Only the CDR3 DNA is retained, 42 bases long and in frame from the first base.

The rearranged segments are TRBV6-1 and TRBJ1-1; 6 matching bases give a weak D call of TRBD1. The clonotype comes from a human donor in good health (CMV status not recorded). Some clones in this sample may be carry-over from other donors' samples. The source was CD8+ T cells from cultured PBMCs, collected from culture after CMV antigen stimulation. The DNA sequence reads TGTGCCAGCAGTGAGTGGGGGGCAGGCACTGAAGCTTTCTTT. Translation gives CASSEWGAGTEAFF.